This entry lists 17 T cell receptor beta chains sequenced from one sample in a study of blood T cell repertoires in COVID-19. Method: immunoSEQ multiplex PCR; TCRdb's copy keeps in-frame clones and lacks some. The data show over 100,000 clones, approximately 88% seen once. Material: peripheral blood. These receptors were collected from a man aged 50 to 60 with acute or convalescent COVID-19.

This clone was observed once. This chain connects TRBV5-1 to TRBJ2-2, with D unresolved. Trimming stripped 1 base from V and 7 bases from J, with 8 bases between. This CDR3 region has 13 residues. Germline CDR1 is SGHRS and CDR2 is YFSETQ. This chain's CDR3 is CASSLRYNGELFF. The CDR3 region has the DNA TGCGCCAGCAGCTTGCGGTATAACGGGGAGCTGTTTTTT.

This chain uses TRBV3-1 (or the pseudogene TRBV3-2) with TRBJ1-5, with no clear D. The germline gives CDR1 LGHDT, CDR2 YNNKEL (reference sequence). The V end was cut by 4 bases, the J end by 5 bases, with 12 bases between. The CDR3 is 14 residues long. This CDR3 is CASSLAGWDQPQHF. In DNA form, the CDR3 reads TGTGCCAGCAGCCTGGCGGGTTGGGATCAGCCCCAGCATTTT.

The V and J genes are TRBV10-3 and TRBJ2-5, with D possibly TRBD1 on 5 matching bases. V was cut by 4 bases and J by 1 base, with 7 bases left in between. The CDR3 spans 13 residues. Germline V gene sequence: CDR1 ENHRY, CDR2 SYGVKD. The CDR3 sequence is CAISGQPQETQYF. The CDR3 DNA is TGTGCCATCAGTGGACAGCCCCAAGAGACCCAGTACTTC.

V and J are TRBV5-1 and TRBJ1-2, with 12 bases aligning to TRBD1. V was clipped by 5 bases and J by 7 bases; unmatched bases: 12. There are 16 residues in the CDR3. Germline lookup yields CDR1 SGHRS and CDR2 YFSETQ. CDR3 amino acids: CASRDGTGGAGGGYTF. In DNA form, the CDR3 reads TGCGCCAGCAGAGACGGGACAGGGGGCGCCGGGGGTGGCTACACCTTC.

The chain joins TRBV5-1 to TRBJ1-1; no definite D call. Trimming cost V 5 bases and J 1 base, with 12 bases left between them. The CDR3 contains 14 residues. The germline CDR1 and CDR2 sequences are SGHRS and YFSETQ. CDR3 region: CASSQVLGNTEAFF. The CDR3 DNA follows: TGCGCCAGCAGTCAGGTCCTGGGGAACACTGAAGCTTTCTTT.

V usage is TRBV10-3 and J usage is TRBJ1-2; possibly TRBD1 for D (6 bases). V was pared by 10 bases and J by 2 bases, with 26 bases between. Germline V gives CDR1 ENHRY, CDR2 SYGVKD. The CDR3 contains 17 residues. The CDR3 nucleotides are TGTGCCACCAACCCACGACAGGTTGGAAGGGCGAACTATGGCTACACCTTC. Amino acids: CATNPRQVGRANYGYTF.

V is TRBV4-2 and J is TRBJ1-3; TRBD1 matches 8 bases. There are 15 residues in the CDR3. V shed 4 bases, J shed 6 bases, and the junction held 8 bases outside the gene matches. Germline V CDR1 and CDR2: LGHNA, YNFKEQ. The CDR3 is CASSRLTGVENTIYF. The DNA of the CDR3 is TGTGCCAGCAGCCGACTGACAGGGGTGGAAAACACCATATATTTT.

V and J are TRBV5-1 and TRBJ1-2; TRBD1 matches at 7 bases. V shed 3 bases and J 7 bases; nucleotides not matched to a gene: 9. The CDR3 extends over 14 amino acids. The germline gives CDR1 SGHRS, CDR2 YFSETQ. The CDR3 DNA reads TGCGCCAGCAGCTGGGCGGAGGGGGCGAGTGGCTACACCTTC. Its protein product is CASSWAEGASGYTF. The entire variable domain, with the rest obtained from reference TRBV5-1 and TRBJ1-2, is as follows: KAGVTQTPRYLIKTRGQQVTLSCSPISGHRSVSWYQQTPGQGLQFLFEYFSETQRNKGNFPGRFSGRQFSNSRSEMNVSTLELGDSALYLCASSWAEGASGYTFGSGTRLTVV.

V is TRBV5-1 and J is TRBJ2-1; weak D call: TRBD1 (6 bases). The germline gives CDR1 SGHRS, CDR2 YFSETQ. The V end was cut by 4 bases, the J end by 1 base, with 12 bases between. CDR3 length: 15 residues. CDR3 amino acids: CASSRGQSSYNEQFF. CDR3 coding DNA: TGCGCCAGCAGCAGGGGACAATCGTCCTACAATGAGCAGTTCTTC.

This CDR3 reads CASRVGGGYGYTF. In DNA form, the CDR3 reads TGTGCCAGCAGAGTAGGGGGTGGCTATGGCTACACCTTC. The chain joins TRBV27 to TRBJ1-2; D might be TRBD1 (6 bases). Trimming shortened V by 6 bases and J by 4 bases, and 12 bases separated the two germline ends. Germline V gene data show CDR1 as MNHEY and CDR2 as SMNVEV (reference sequence). The CDR3 has 13 residues.

CDR3 DNA sequence: TGTGCCATCAGTGAGGCGGGAACCGGGAATGAGCAGTTCTTC. Residues: CAISEAGTGNEQFF. The chain carries TRBV10-3 and TRBJ2-1; the D gene is possibly TRBD2 (6 bases). V was trimmed by 2 bases and J by 7 bases, leaving 12 bases between them. CDR3 length: 14 amino acids. The germline V gene has CDR1 ENHRY and CDR2 SYGVKD.

This clone has just a few counts. This sequence joins TRBV7-6 and TRBJ2-7; 10 bases are a match to TRBD1. J was trimmed by 6 bases and V by 5 bases; bases with no gene match: 10. Germline-derived CDR1 and CDR2 are SGHVS and FNYEAQ. CDR3 length equals 15 residues. The CDR3: CASSKTGGLVGEQYF. For the CDR3, the DNA is TGTGCCAGCAGCAAGACAGGGGGCCTCGTTGGCGAGCAGTACTTC. The complete variable domain, with remaining parts taken from reference TRBV7-6 and TRBJ2-7, reads GAGVSQSPRYKVTKRGQDVALRCDPISGHVSLYWYRQALGQGPEFLTYFNYEAQQDKSGLPNDRFSAERPEGSISTLTIQRTEQRDSAMYRCASSKTGGLVGEQYFGPGTRLTVT.

The genes are TRBV28 and TRBJ2-1; D unresolved. V was pared by 2 bases and J by 7 bases, with 6 bases between. CDR3 size: 12 residues. CDR1 and CDR2 (germline): MDHEN, SYDVKM. The CDR3 DNA sequence: TGTGCCAGCAGTTTAACGGAGAATGAGCAGTTCTTC. Its translation is CASSLTENEQFF.

The V and J genes are TRBV5-1 and TRBJ1-2; D is perhaps TRBD1 (6 bases). The V and J ends lost 2 bases and 3 bases respectively, with 17 bases between them. Germline values: CDR1 SGHRS, CDR2 YFSETQ. The CDR3 runs 16 residues. CDR3 nucleotides: TGCGCCAGCAGCTTTGGGCCGGGGGGCTTTGACTATGGCTACACCTTC. Translated: CASSFGPGGFDYGYTF. Together with reference TRBV5-1 and TRBJ1-2, the CDR3 gives the full variable domain: KAGVTQTPRYLIKTRGQQVTLSCSPISGHRSVSWYQQTPGQGLQFLFEYFSETQRNKGNFPGRFSGRQFSNSRSEMNVSTLELGDSALYLCASSFGPGGFDYGYTFGSGTRLTVV.

The chain has TRBV9 and TRBJ2-7; 9 nucleotides line up with TRBD2. The CDR3 spans 14 residues. The junction had 6 bases not matched to a gene; V was cut back by 3 bases and J by 5 bases. The germline V gene has CDR1 SGDLS and CDR2 YYNGEE. This CDR3 reads CASSEGAGGDEQYF. The CDR3 coding sequence is TGTGCCAGCAGCGAGGGAGCGGGAGGTGACGAGCAGTACTTC.

The chain combines TRBV2 with TRBJ1-6; 9 bases map to TRBD1. V lost 2 bases and J lost 16; bases outside the gene matches: 9. The CDR3 is made up of 14 amino acids. In germline, CDR1 is SNHLY, CDR2 FYNNEI. The CDR3, as DNA: TGTGCCAGCAGTGAATTCCCGGGACAGGGAGCTCTCCACTTT. It translates to CASSEFPGQGALHF. Looking up the rest from reference TRBV2 and TRBJ1-6 gives the full variable domain: EPEVTQTPSHQVTQMGQEVILRCVPISNHLYFYWYRQILGQKVEFLVSFYNNEISEKSEIFDDQFSVERPDGSNFTLKIRSTKLEDSAMYFCASSEFPGQGALHFGNGTRLTVT.

This CDR3 is CASSPGSNQPQHF. The CDR3 nucleotides read TGCGCCAGCAGCCCCGGGAGCAATCAGCCCCAGCATTTT. The chain recombines TRBV10-2 with TRBJ1-5; D is uncertain. The CDR3 is made up of 13 amino acids. V lost 6 bases and J 1 base, leaving 7 bases between the germline ends. Germline lookup yields CDR1 WSHSY and CDR2 SAAADI.